The 24 T cell receptor beta chains presented below share a single source sample, sequenced in a study of blood T cell repertoires in COVID-19. Only in-frame clones appear in the TCRdb table, and some are missing; sequencing was by immunoSEQ multiplex PCR. The sample lists some 190,000 clones, 80% to 90% occurring once. Sequenced: peripheral blood. Source of these receptors: a woman at least 80 years old with acute or convalescent COVID-19.

The chain has TRBV18 and TRBJ2-2; D might be TRBD1 (6 bases). CDR3 size: 13 residues. Deletions cut 6 bases from V and 7 bases from J, with 12 bases between. Germline CDR1 KGHSH, CDR2 LQKENI. CDR3 sequence: CASSPDRNGELFF. DNA for the CDR3: TGTGCCAGCTCGCCCGACAGGAACGGGGAGCTGTTTTTT.

This rearrangement joins TRBV29-1 to TRBJ2-5; 10 positions agree with TRBD1. Germline trimming cut 6 bases from V and 5 bases from J; bases unmatched to any gene: 6. This CDR3 has 13 residues. Germline CDR1 SQVTM, CDR2 ANQGSEA. DNA for the CDR3: TGCAGCGTGACAGGGGGCGCTGGTGAGACCCAGTACTTC. Protein product: CSVTGGAGETQYF.

This sequence joins TRBV6-6 and TRBJ2-1, with TRBD2 matching 10 bases. After removal of 5 bases from V and 7 bases from J, the junction contained 14 bases not matched to a gene. The CDR3 length is 17 residues. CDR1 and CDR2 from the germline V gene are MNHNY and SVGAGI (reference sequence). The CDR3 reads CASSPTPLAGAGNEQFF. The DNA for the CDR3 is TGTGCCAGCAGTCCCACCCCGCTAGCGGGAGCAGGTAATGAGCAGTTCTTC.

The J gene is TRBJ2-1, the V gene TRBV12-2; TRBD2 is the table's D call and was not checked against the DNA. TRBV12-2 is designated a pseudogene. This CDR3 has 21 amino acids. The CDR3 DNA sequence: TGTGCAAGTCGCTTAGCCTTCCTAGCGGGAGGGCCGTTCAAAGTAGAGAATGAGCAGTTCTTC. Translating it yields CASRLAFLAGGPFKVENEQFF.

This clone showed up just once. CDR3 sequence reads: CASSLSMDRLNYGYTF. CDR3 nucleotide sequence: TGTGCCAGCAGTTTATCGATGGACAGATTAAACTATGGCTACACCTTC. The chain has TRBV27 and TRBJ1-2; a weak D match, TRBD1 (6 bases). CDR1 is MNHEY, CDR2 SMNVEV, per germline (reference sequence). The V end lost 0 bases, the J end lost 2 bases, and 13 bases lay between the germline ends. The CDR3 consists of 16 residues.

This clone was counted between two and nine times. The chain recombines TRBV25-1 with TRBJ1-1, with a weak D call TRBD1 (5 bases). This CDR3 has 13 amino acids. The germline CDR1 and CDR2 sequences are MGHDK and SYGVNS. V was pared by 1 base and J by 10 bases, with 13 bases between. CDR3 loop: CASSESQQVRAFF. The CDR3 DNA is TGTGCCAGCAGTGAATCGCAACAGGTTCGAGCTTTCTTT.

A few counts support this clone. The chain recombines TRBV29-1 with TRBJ1-5, with TRBD1 identical over 9 bases. The germline CDR1 and CDR2 sequences are SQVTM and ANQGSEA. V trimming: 5 bases; J trimming: 3 bases; junction bases outside the gene matches: 2. The CDR3 is 13 amino acids. The CDR3 DNA reads as TGCAGCGTTAGGACAGGGGACAATCAGCCCCAGCATTTT. Translating gives CSVRTGDNQPQHF.

The V gene is TRBV20-1, the J gene TRBJ2-5; 8 bases fit TRBD2. The CDR3 covers 14 residues. Unmatched junction bases numbered 3, after V lost 3 bases and J lost 0 bases. Germline V gene lookup returns CDR1 DFQATT and CDR2 SNEGSKA (reference sequence). The CDR3 DNA follows: TGCAGTGCTAGTAGCGGGGAGTACCAAGAGACCCAGTACTTC. Amino acids: CSASSGEYQETQYF.

The chain couples TRBV6-2 or TRBV6-3 to TRBJ1-2; D not certain. Deletions cut 2 bases from V and 8 bases from J, with 12 bases between. Germline V lookup: CDR1 MNHEY, CDR2 SVGEGT. CDR3 length: 13 amino acids. The CDR3 DNA reads as TGTGCCAGCAGTTACACCGGAGGTCGCGGCTACACCTTC. Translating it yields CASSYTGGRGYTF.

This chain joins TRBV7-2 and TRBJ1-1; tentatively, D is TRBD1 (5 bases). This CDR3 is 13 amino acids long. The germline V and J ends were trimmed by 5 bases and 6 bases, with 13 bases remaining between them. Looked up from germline, CDR1 is SGHTA and CDR2 is FQGNSA. CDR3 region: CASSPQGRPEAFF. The CDR3 DNA reads as TGTGCCAGCAGCCCTCAGGGAAGGCCTGAAGCTTTCTTT.

The chain links TRBV7-9 to TRBJ2-7; unclear D gene. The CDR3 sequence is 14 residues long. Deletions cut 1 base from V and 2 bases from J, with 9 bases between. Germline V gives CDR1 SEHNR, CDR2 FQNEAQ (reference sequence). The DNA for the CDR3 is TGTGCCAGCAGCTTAGGCTCAGAACCCTACGAGCAGTACTTC. Translated: CASSLGSEPYEQYF.

The chain uses TRBV27 and TRBJ2-5; D possibly corresponds to TRBD2 (7 bases). Germline V gene data show CDR1 as MNHEY and CDR2 as SMNVEV (reference sequence). The ends were cut back, 1 base at V and 2 bases at J, with 20 bases in the middle. This CDR3 is built from 18 residues. CDR3 amino acids: CASSLFWMGGARQETQYF. Here the CDR3 DNA reads TGTGCCAGCAGTTTATTCTGGATGGGGGGGGCCCGACAAGAGACCCAGTACTTC.

In its sample, this clone was seen once. The V and J genes are TRBV19 and TRBJ1-5; 8 bases fit TRBD1. Germline loops: CDR1 LNHDA, CDR2 SQIVND (reference sequence). The CDR3 consists of 16 residues. Trimming took 1 base from V and 5 from J; bases not matched to a gene: 7. CDR3 region: CASSIVGGQGYQPQHF. In nucleotides, the CDR3 is TGTGCCAGTAGTATAGTTGGTGGACAGGGCTATCAGCCCCAGCATTTT.

This clone occurred a few times. The CDR3 protein is CASSFGREEQFF. DNA of the CDR3: TGTGCCAGCAGCTTTGGGCGGGAGGAGCAGTTCTTC. The gene calls are TRBV11-3 and TRBJ2-1; 7 bases are a match to TRBD2. The germline V gene has CDR1 SGHNT and CDR2 YENEEA. The CDR3 is 12 residues long. V dropped 3 bases and J dropped 10; count of bases not matched to a gene: 3.

The V gene is TRBV10-2, the J gene TRBJ2-7; 12 nucleotides line up with TRBD2. Trimming cost V 2 bases and J 0 bases; bases outside gene matches: 2. The germline gives CDR1 WSHSY, CDR2 SAAADI. This CDR3 region has 16 residues. CDR3 DNA: TGCGCCAGCAGTGAGACTAGCGGGAGGAGCTCCTACGAGCAGTACTTC. This codes for CASSETSGRSSYEQYF.

This chain links TRBV2 with TRBJ1-5; D is undetermined. This CDR3 is 14 amino acids long. V was pared by 4 bases and J by 0 bases, with 7 bases between. Germline V gene sequence: CDR1 SNHLY, CDR2 FYNNEI. CDR3 DNA: TGTGCCAGCAGTGCGGTAAATAGCAATCAGCCCCAGCATTTT. It translates to CASSAVNSNQPQHF.

This chain uses TRBV4-2 with TRBJ1-5; D possibly corresponds to TRBD1 (6 bases). V lost 0 bases, J lost 0 bases, and 9 bases lay in between. The CDR3 covers 16 residues. CDR1 LGHNA and CDR2 YNFKEQ come from the germline V gene. The DNA for the CDR3 is TGTGCCAGCAGCCAAGAGAGGGGGTATAGCAATCAGCCCCAGCATTTT. Its protein product is CASSQERGYSNQPQHF.

This chain joins TRBV19 and TRBJ2-2; TRBD1 is a possible D gene (5 bases). The V gene's germline CDR1 is LNHDA and CDR2 SQIVND (reference sequence). CDR3 length: 15 residues. V was trimmed by 4 bases and J by 7 bases, leaving 16 bases between them. The CDR3 sequence: CASSKGSGYGGELFF. The CDR3 DNA reads TGTGCCAGTAGTAAGGGCTCAGGGTACGGCGGGGAGCTGTTTTTT.

The chain is built from TRBV7-9 and TRBJ2-3; 7 bases line up with TRBD2. Trimming removed 1 base from V and 4 bases from J; junction bases left unmatched: 2. This CDR3 region has 14 residues. Germline values: CDR1 SEHNR, CDR2 FQNEAQ (reference sequence). As DNA, the CDR3 is TGTGCCAGCAGCTTAGGACTAGCCCCAGATACGCAGTATTTT. As protein: CASSLGLAPDTQYF.

The J gene is TRBJ1-4, the V gene TRBV19; the D gene is possibly TRBD1 (5 bases). This CDR3 has 15 residues. Per germline, CDR1 LNHDA and CDR2 SQIVND (reference sequence). The V gene lost 3 bases and the J gene lost 7 bases, with 15 bases spanning the gap. The CDR3 here is CASSIGRGYGEKLFF. For the CDR3, the DNA is TGTGCCAGTAGTATTGGGAGGGGCTACGGTGAAAAACTGTTTTTT.

The chain employs TRBV14 and TRBJ2-7; D is unclear. Trimming removed 0 bases at V and 2 bases at J, with 14 bases between. The CDR3 contains 16 residues. Germline V gives CDR1 SGHDN, CDR2 FVKESK. The CDR3 protein is CASSQEMGRFTYEQYF. For the CDR3, the DNA is TGTGCCAGCAGCCAAGAAATGGGCAGGTTTACCTACGAGCAGTACTTC.

The chain has TRBV30 and TRBJ2-1; TRBD2 agrees at 13 bases. Germline CDR1 reads GTSNPN; CDR2 reads SVGIG (reference sequence). CDR3 length: 16 residues. The ends lost 0 bases at V and 4 bases at J; junction bases unmatched: 3. The CDR3 coding sequence is TGTGCCTGGAGTGTAGGGACTAGCGGGATTTACAATGAGCAGTTCTTC. Protein product: CAWSVGTSGIYNEQFF.

The CDR3: CASRVNEKLFF. CDR3 bases: TGTGCCAGCCGAGTGAATGAAAAACTGTTTTTT. The genes are TRBV2 and TRBJ1-4; D is ambiguous. Trimming took 8 bases from V and 5 from J, leaving 6 bases between them. The CDR3 is 11 amino acids. From germline, CDR1 is SNHLY and CDR2 FYNNEI.

V is TRBV25-1 and J is TRBJ2-3; D not certain. CDR1 is MGHDK and CDR2 is SYGVNS in the germline V gene. The CDR3 contains 14 residues. V dropped 1 base and J dropped 4 bases, with 9 bases sitting between them. The CDR3 DNA follows: TGTGCCAGCAGTGAATGGGTGGGCGCAGATACGCAGTATTTT. Protein sequence: CASSEWVGADTQYF.